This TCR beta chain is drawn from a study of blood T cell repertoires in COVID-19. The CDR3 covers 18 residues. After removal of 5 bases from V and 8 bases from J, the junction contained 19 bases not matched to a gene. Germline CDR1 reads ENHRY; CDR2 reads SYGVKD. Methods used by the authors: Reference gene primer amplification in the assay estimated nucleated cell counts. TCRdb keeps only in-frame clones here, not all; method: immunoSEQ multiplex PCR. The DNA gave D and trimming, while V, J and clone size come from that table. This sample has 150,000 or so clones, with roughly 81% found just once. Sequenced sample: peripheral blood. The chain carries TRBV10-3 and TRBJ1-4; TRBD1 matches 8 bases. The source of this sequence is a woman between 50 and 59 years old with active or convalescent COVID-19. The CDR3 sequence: CAISSGTGQRIGREKLFF. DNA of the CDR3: TGTGCCATCAGTTCCGGGACAGGACAGAGAATTGGGCGGGAAAAACTGTTTTTT.